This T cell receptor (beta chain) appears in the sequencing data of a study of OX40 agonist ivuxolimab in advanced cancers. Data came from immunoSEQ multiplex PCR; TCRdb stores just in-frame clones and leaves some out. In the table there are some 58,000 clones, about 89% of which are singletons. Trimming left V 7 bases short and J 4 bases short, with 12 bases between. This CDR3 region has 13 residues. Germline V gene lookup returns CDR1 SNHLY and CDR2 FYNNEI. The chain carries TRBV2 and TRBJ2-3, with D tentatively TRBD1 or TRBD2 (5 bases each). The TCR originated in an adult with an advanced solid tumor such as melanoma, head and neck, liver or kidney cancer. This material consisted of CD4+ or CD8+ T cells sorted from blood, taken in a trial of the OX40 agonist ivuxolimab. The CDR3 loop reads CASTRDVSDTQYF. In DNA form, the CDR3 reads TGTGCCAGCACTCGGGACGTCTCAGATACGCAGTATTTT.